The clone carrying this T cell receptor (beta chain) has more than one count but fewer than ten. The data stem from a study of blood T cell repertoires in COVID-19. Study-wide context: The origin of the acute and convalescent COVID-19 samples was the United States, Italy and Spain.

Assay: immunoSEQ multiplex PCR; the TCRdb copy retains only in-frame clones and omits some. This table has about 120,000 clones, approximately 87% appearing once. Germline V gene data show CDR1 as SGHRS and CDR2 as YFSETQ. The CDR3 runs 15 residues. V lost 2 bases to trimming and J lost 0 bases; unmatched junction nucleotides: 4. The sequence came from a woman in her 50s with acute or convalescent COVID-19. Sample: peripheral blood. The rearrangement uses TRBV5-1 and TRBJ2-7; 8 positions match TRBD2. This CDR3 is CASSLLAERSYEQYF. The CDR3 DNA is TGCGCCAGCAGCTTACTAGCGGAACGCTCCTACGAGCAGTACTTC. The full variable domain, completed using reference TRBV5-1 and TRBJ2-7, is KAGVTQTPRYLIKTRGQQVTLSCSPISGHRSVSWYQQTPGQGLQFLFEYFSETQRNKGNFPGRFSGRQFSNSRSEMNVSTLELGDSALYLCASSLLAERSYEQYFGPGTRLTVT.